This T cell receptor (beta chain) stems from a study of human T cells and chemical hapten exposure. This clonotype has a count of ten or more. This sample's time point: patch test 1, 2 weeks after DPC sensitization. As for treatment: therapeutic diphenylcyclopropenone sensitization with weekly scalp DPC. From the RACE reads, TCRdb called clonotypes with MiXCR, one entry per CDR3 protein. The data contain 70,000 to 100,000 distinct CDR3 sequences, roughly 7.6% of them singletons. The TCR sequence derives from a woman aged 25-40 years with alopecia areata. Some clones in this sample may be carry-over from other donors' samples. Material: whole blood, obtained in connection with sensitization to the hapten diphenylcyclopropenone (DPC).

Written as DNA, the CDR3 is TGTGCCACCAGCAGATCGGGACAGGGGGCTAAGCAGTACTTC. This encodes CATSRSGQGAKQYF. J is TRBJ2-7 and V is TRBV15; TRBD1 matches 12 bases. This CDR3 is built from 14 residues. The germline gives CDR1 LNHNV, CDR2 YYDKDF (reference sequence). V shed 2 bases, J shed 8 bases, and the junction held 4 bases outside the gene matches. The whole variable domain, filled in from reference TRBV15 and TRBJ2-7, reads DAMVIQNPRYQVTQFGKPVTLSCSQTLNHNVMYWYQQKSSQAPKLLFHYYDKDFNNEADTPDNFQSRRPNTSFCFLDIRSPGLGDTAMYLCATSRSGQGAKQYFGPGTRLTVT.